This TCR beta chain was identified in a study of blood T cells in healthy people across ages. For every donor, a draw yielded around 10 milliliters of peripheral blood. In each sample, at least 6 million PBMCs were isolated. V was clipped by 10 bases and J by 1 base, with 13 bases between them. The CDR3 is 13 amino acids. Through a sample-barcoded 5' primer and a J-beta primer mix, a second PCR was run for 7 to 11 cycles. TCRdb passed the 5' RACE reads through MiXCR, listing each CDR3 protein once. The profile covers 800,000 to 1,300,000 distinct CDR3 sequences, with around 25% appearing a single time and approximately 0.7% taken by the ten largest. These same records also appear under a second study, on T cells of mothers and their children. This second study says: No persistent microchimeric T cell clones were detected at around 90 clones per million clonotypes sensitivity.

This TCR was sampled from a girl aged 2 to 9 in good health. V usage is TRBV12-3 or TRBV12-4 and J usage is TRBJ2-5; possible D gene TRBD2, 5 bases. Sequenced: blood. CDR3 region: CATRGRFQETQYF. The CDR3 bases are TGTGCCACGCGAGGGCGTTTCCAAGAGACCCAGTACTTC.